Listed below are T cell receptor beta chains from one sample, sequenced in a study of T cells in Graves' hyperthyroidism and ophthalmopathy. MiXCR was run by TCRdb on the multiplex PCR reads, yielding one entry per CDR3 protein. The repertoire holds a few hundred thousand distinct CDR3 sequences, 40% to 55% seen once, with about 7.8% in the top ten. The sequencing input was peripheral blood or thyroid tissue (not recorded which). The receptor source for this set is a young woman with Graves' hyperthyroidism. Each CDR3 is given with its conserved first and last residue. Each record gives: clone size, D gene, V gene, J gene, CDR3 length, CDR3 DNA, CDR3 protein. A D gene is named only where the DNA matches it firmly. The size of a clone is reported for some rows only, either as once, few or many, or as a class for expanded clones.

clone_size: many; d_call: -; v_call: TRBV20-1; j_call: TRBJ2-7; cdr3_length: 14; cdr3_nt: TGCAGTGCTAGCGGAGCGGGTCGCTCCTACGAGCAGTACTTC; cdr3_aa: CSASGAGRSYEQYF
clone_size: -; d_call: -; v_call: TRBV20-1; j_call: TRBJ1-1; cdr3_length: 11; cdr3_nt: TGCAGTGCTAGTCCCGGGACTGAAGCTTTCTTT; cdr3_aa: CSASPGTEAFF
clone_size: once; d_call: -; v_call: TRBV12-3/TRBV12-4; j_call: TRBJ1-4; cdr3_length: 14; cdr3_nt: TGTGCCAGCAGTCCCGGGACTAGCGGAGAAAAACTGTTTTTT; cdr3_aa: CASSPGTSGEKLFF
clone_size: few; d_call: -; v_call: TRBV27; j_call: TRBJ1-1; cdr3_length: 15; cdr3_nt: TGTGCCAGCAGTTTGGTGTGGGCCCAGAACACTGAAGCTTTCTTT; cdr3_aa: CASSLVWAQNTEAFF
clone_size: -; d_call: TRBD1; v_call: TRBV20-1; j_call: TRBJ1-1; cdr3_length: 14; cdr3_nt: TGCAGTGCTAGAGGACAGGGGGACGAACTCGAAGCTTTCTTT; cdr3_aa: CSARGQGDELEAFF
clone_size: -; d_call: -; v_call: TRBV20-1; j_call: TRBJ1-2; cdr3_length: 16; cdr3_nt: TGCAGTGCTCCCCACCGACAGGCCCTTTGGGGGAAGGGCTACACCTTC; cdr3_aa: CSAPHRQALWGKGYTF
clone_size: -; d_call: -; v_call: TRBV7-9; j_call: TRBJ2-5; cdr3_length: 14; cdr3_nt: TGTGCCAGCAGTCCGACCGGTAGCAATCAGCCCCAGTACTTC; cdr3_aa: CASSPTGSNQPQYF
clone_size: many; d_call: -; v_call: TRBV5-1; j_call: TRBJ1-2; cdr3_length: 13; cdr3_nt: TGCGCCAGCAGCCTCGGGGGACTCTATGGCTACACCTTC; cdr3_aa: CASSLGGLYGYTF
clone_size: many; d_call: -; v_call: TRBV2; j_call: TRBJ2-1; cdr3_length: 15; cdr3_nt: TGTGCCAGCAGTCGCGGACGGAAATCCTACAATGAGCAGTTCTTC; cdr3_aa: CASSRGRKSYNEQFF
clone_size: -; d_call: TRBD1; v_call: TRBV2; j_call: TRBJ1-1; cdr3_length: 15; cdr3_nt: TGTGCCAGCAGTGAGCAAGGGACAGGGACCACTGAAGCTTTCTTT; cdr3_aa: CASSEQGTGTTEAFF
clone_size: -; d_call: -; v_call: TRBV6-5; j_call: TRBJ1-3; cdr3_length: 16; cdr3_nt: TGTGCCAGCAGTTACGGTATAGCGGGAGCTACGAGCACCATATATTTT; cdr3_aa: CASSYGIAGATSTIYF
clone_size: few; d_call: -; v_call: TRBV5-8; j_call: TRBJ1-4; cdr3_length: 20; cdr3_nt: TGTGCCAGCAGACCACCACAATCCCGACTAATTATTTGGACTAATGAAAAACTGTTTTTT; cdr3_aa: CASRPPQSRLIIWTNEKLFF
clone_size: -; d_call: -; v_call: TRBV2; j_call: TRBJ1-4; cdr3_length: 14; cdr3_nt: TGTGCCAGCAGTGAAGAGGGGTACAATGAAAAACTGTTTTTT; cdr3_aa: CASSEEGYNEKLFF
clone_size: -; d_call: -; v_call: TRBV25-1; j_call: TRBJ1-1; cdr3_length: 15; cdr3_nt: TGTGCCAGCAGCGCAGACCGTACAGGGACCACTGAAGCTTTCTTT; cdr3_aa: CASSADRTGTTEAFF
clone_size: many; d_call: -; v_call: TRBV5-1; j_call: TRBJ2-7; cdr3_length: 11; cdr3_nt: TGCGCCAGCAGCTACCAACACGAGCAGTACTTC; cdr3_aa: CASSYQHEQYF
clone_size: -; d_call: -; v_call: TRBV20-1; j_call: TRBJ1-1; cdr3_length: 13; cdr3_nt: TGCAGCTCTAGGCAGGGTACGGCCACTGAAGCTTTCTTT; cdr3_aa: CSSRQGTATEAFF
clone_size: -; d_call: -; v_call: TRBV7-3; j_call: TRBJ1-2; cdr3_length: 12; cdr3_nt: TGTGCCAGCAGGGGCCCGGGGACTGGCTACACCTTC; cdr3_aa: CASRGPGTGYTF
clone_size: many; d_call: -; v_call: TRBV10-3; j_call: TRBJ2-5; cdr3_length: 14; cdr3_nt: TGTGCCATCAGGATGACAGAGTACCAAGAGACCCAGTACTTC; cdr3_aa: CAIRMTEYQETQYF
clone_size: -; d_call: TRBD1; v_call: TRBV4-3; j_call: TRBJ1-2; cdr3_length: 14; cdr3_nt: TGCGCCAGCAGCCAGCCGGGACAGGGGGTGGCTGAAGCTTTC; cdr3_aa: CASSQPGQGVAEAF
clone_size: -; d_call: -; v_call: TRBV5-1; j_call: TRBJ2-5; cdr3_length: 16; cdr3_nt: TGCGCCAGCAGCTTGTTTGGCCAAACCGTCCAAGAGACCCAGTACTTC; cdr3_aa: CASSLFGQTVQETQYF
clone_size: few; d_call: -; v_call: TRBV29-1; j_call: TRBJ1-1; cdr3_length: 15; cdr3_nt: TGCAGCGTTAGGGCAGGGTCAAAGGGGAACACTGAAGCTTTCTTT; cdr3_aa: CSVRAGSKGNTEAFF
clone_size: few; d_call: TRBD2; v_call: TRBV29-1; j_call: TRBJ2-3; cdr3_length: 14; cdr3_nt: TGCAGCGTTGGGGGACTAGGGGAGCCAGATACGCAGTATTTT; cdr3_aa: CSVGGLGEPDTQYF
clone_size: once; d_call: -; v_call: TRBV20-1; j_call: TRBJ1-4; cdr3_length: 18; cdr3_nt: TGCAGTGCTAGTTTGGCGGGACCCCTCCCAGCAGCTAATGAAAAACTGTTTTTT; cdr3_aa: CSASLAGPLPAANEKLFF
clone_size: -; d_call: -; v_call: TRBV7-2; j_call: TRBJ2-7; cdr3_length: 16; cdr3_nt: TGTGCCAGCAGCTTAGCGGTCCCGCTCGTTGAGTACGAGCAGTACTTC; cdr3_aa: CASSLAVPLVEYEQYF
clone_size: -; d_call: TRBD1; v_call: TRBV12-3/TRBV12-4; j_call: TRBJ1-1; cdr3_length: 12; cdr3_nt: TGTGCTAGTGTAGGGGGACAGGGCAGAGCTTTCTTT; cdr3_aa: CASVGGQGRAFF
clone_size: -; d_call: TRBD1; v_call: TRBV13; j_call: TRBJ1-2; cdr3_length: 15; cdr3_nt: TGTGCCAGCAGCCGGGGACAGGGTGGGACCTACGGCTACACCTTC; cdr3_aa: CASSRGQGGTYGYTF
clone_size: many; d_call: -; v_call: TRBV15; j_call: TRBJ1-2; cdr3_length: 16; cdr3_nt: TGTGCCACCAGCAGAGATATGCAACCAGGGGTTGGTGGCTACACCTTC; cdr3_aa: CATSRDMQPGVGGYTF
clone_size: many; d_call: -; v_call: TRBV4-2; j_call: TRBJ1-2; cdr3_length: 13; cdr3_nt: TGTGCCAGCAGCCAAGATTTCCCTCAGGGCTACACCTTC; cdr3_aa: CASSQDFPQGYTF
clone_size: -; d_call: TRBD2; v_call: TRBV7-3; j_call: TRBJ2-1; cdr3_length: 15; cdr3_nt: TGTGCCAGCAGCCGACTAGCGGGAGGTTTCTATGAGCAGTTCTTC; cdr3_aa: CASSRLAGGFYEQFF
clone_size: -; d_call: TRBD1; v_call: TRBV2; j_call: TRBJ1-5; cdr3_length: 14; cdr3_nt: TGTGCCAGCACCGGACAGGGGGAAGGTCAGCCCCAGCATTTT; cdr3_aa: CASTGQGEGQPQHF
clone_size: many; d_call: TRBD2; v_call: TRBV20-1; j_call: TRBJ2-7; cdr3_length: 16; cdr3_nt: TGCAGCAAATACGGACTAGCGGGAGAGATAGACTACGAGCAGTACTTC; cdr3_aa: CSKYGLAGEIDYEQYF
clone_size: many; d_call: TRBD2; v_call: TRBV24-1; j_call: TRBJ2-7; cdr3_length: 16; cdr3_nt: TGTGCCACCAGTGAAGGGCTAGCGGGAGGAATTGCCGAGCAGTACTTC; cdr3_aa: CATSEGLAGGIAEQYF
clone_size: -; d_call: -; v_call: TRBV10-3; j_call: TRBJ1-5; cdr3_length: 15; cdr3_nt: TGTGCCATCAGTACAATCTCGGACCGGCTCAGCTACGAGCATTTT; cdr3_aa: CAISTISDRLSYEHF
clone_size: -; d_call: TRBD2; v_call: TRBV27; j_call: TRBJ2-5; cdr3_length: 17; cdr3_nt: TGTGCCAGCAGTCCAGCTAGCGGGAGGGCCCATCAAGAGACCCAGTACTTC; cdr3_aa: CASSPASGRAHQETQYF
clone_size: few; d_call: -; v_call: TRBV6-2/TRBV6-3; j_call: TRBJ2-7; cdr3_length: 15; cdr3_nt: TGTGCCAGCCCAACCGGGGGCGGGCGCTCCTACGAGCAGTACTTC; cdr3_aa: CASPTGGGRSYEQYF
clone_size: few; d_call: -; v_call: TRBV5-6; j_call: TRBJ1-2; cdr3_length: 13; cdr3_nt: TGTGCCAGCAGCCCTCGAGCTAACTATGGCTACACCTTC; cdr3_aa: CASSPRANYGYTF
clone_size: many; d_call: -; v_call: TRBV6-6; j_call: TRBJ1-3; cdr3_length: 16; cdr3_nt: TGTGCCAGCAGTTACCTCTCAGGGGAAGTTGGAAACACCATATATTTT; cdr3_aa: CASSYLSGEVGNTIYF
clone_size: -; d_call: -; v_call: TRBV5-1; j_call: TRBJ2-5; cdr3_length: 13; cdr3_nt: TGCGCCAGCAGCGGGCAGCCCACAGATACGCAGTACTTC; cdr3_aa: CASSGQPTDTQYF